This T cell receptor beta chain is from a study of blood T cell repertoires in COVID-19 (dated by TCRdb to 2018 to 2021). Context from the whole study: Samples from collaborators originated in the United States, Italy and Spain and spanned both the acute and convalescent phases of COVID-19. The material from the prospective study consisted of cDNA or gDNA derived from T cells, B-cell-depleted T cells, or PBMCs. Deeply sampled blood TCRbeta repertoires from subjects exposed to, actively infected with, or recovered from COVID-19 were included in the dataset. The repertoires were made available in a free public database intended to serve as a resource for research on the immune response to SARS-CoV-2. The samples were drawn from two sources: the first 160 participants of the ongoing ImmuneRACE study, and 1,200 or so subjects contributed by 6 global collaborators. A de-identified subject ID, COVID-19 status, age in years and sex were almost always included in the sample metadata. Where available, HLA class I and class II types were taken from metadata supplied by the sample provider and were not determined by assay-based typing. Summary of the overall study and its limitations: The quantity of clinical and demographic metadata differed by source and by participant and was supplied without curation.

One collaborating source in Seattle enrolled patients during active infection and followed them longitudinally through the course of disease. Whole blood was collected in K2EDTA tubes by collaborating institutions according to the institutions' own protocols. For TCRbeta analysis, collaborator samples were shipped as frozen whole blood, as isolated PBMCs, or as DNA extracted from either sample type. In its sample, this clone was seen once. This receptor's antigen is unknown. Base qualities were left out, and no much larger clone turns up one base away. TCRbeta CDR3 regions were amplified from genomic DNA using the immunoSEQ Assay, a bias-controlled multiplex PCR. The study's processing was this. The number of nucleated cells in each sample was estimated from the amplification of reference gene primers within the assay. Sequence reads were collapsed and filtered to measure the absolute abundance of every unique TCRbeta CDR3 rearrangement. Productive Simpson clonality was computed per sample as the square root of Simpson's diversity index over productive rearrangements. In its TCRdb copy, this immuneACCESS table keeps in-frame sequences only and misses some clones. Where compared with another copy, unresolved V genes explain less than half of these, and the others have no known cause. For V, J and clone size, that table is used; D and trimming come from the DNA. This sample is represented by roughly 250,000 clones; 70% to 90% of them were singletons. The biggest ten clones account for 0.87% of the sample.

Measured from the cysteine to the phenylalanine, the CDR3 is 13 residues long. Just CDR3 DNA is preserved here, 39 bases in frame from base 1. V has 5 bases trimmed and J has 2 bases trimmed; junction bases matching no gene number 3. According to the germline V gene, CDR1 reads MNHNS and CDR2 reads SASEGT. The TCR originated in a human donor with COVID-19, enrolled during active disease. The donor label of this sample is uncertain. The sample taken for sequencing was peripheral blood. The rearranged chain carries TRBV6-1 and TRBJ2-7, with 7 bases in between that match TRBD1. The CDR3 region has the sequence CASSRQGPYEQYF. In nucleotide form, the sequence is TGTGCCAGCAGTAGACAGGGCCCCTACGAGCAGTACTTC.